This T cell receptor (beta chain) was sequenced in a study of shared clonotypes between healthy human individuals. Study-wide points: Compared with memory subsets, naive subsets generally had larger estimated richness.

Authors' processing steps: Quality scores were absent from the junction-only immunoSEQ sequences, so filtering differed. The table came from immunoSEQ multiplex PCR; TCRdb's copy has only in-frame clones and leaves some out. The V and J calls and the clone size are those of that table, but D and trimming were determined from the DNA. The sample has millions of clones, 90% to 95% seen once. To note about this clone: Its target is unknown.

This receptor was taken from a man between 18 and 29 years old in good health. Sequences were obtained from naive CD4+ T cells sorted from blood. Subset specified: CD45RA+ positively selected.

CDR3 DNA: TGCGCCAGCTACTCTAGCGAATCCTACAATGAGCAGTTCTTC. Translating it yields CASYSSESYNEQFF. V gene TRBV5-1 combines with J gene TRBJ2-1; tentatively, D is TRBD2 (6 bases). Germline assignment: CDR1 SGHRS and CDR2 YFSETQ. V dropped 7 bases and J dropped 1 base, with 12 bases sitting between them. CDR3 size: 14 residues.